The clone carrying this TCR beta chain was seen many times. Its specificity is not known. Individual cDNA molecules were tagged with unique molecular identifiers. Each CDR3 protein gets one entry after TCRdb re-called the 5' RACE reads with MiXCR. Among roughly 32,000 distinct CDR3 sequences, about 3.9% were seen once, and the ten largest hold 8.2%. This specimen belongs to a study of early T cells in non-severe SARS-CoV-2 infection. Background on the study: Chains were not paired, and sequencing was done on bulk RNA from unsorted whole blood.

The study's findings and limits: Reliance on VDJdb matching favored anti-spike CD8 responses; private and CD4 specificities were missed.

The CDR3 length is 17 residues. J was trimmed by 4 bases and V by 5 bases; bases with no gene match: 11. Germline loops: CDR1 SGHAT, CDR2 FQDESV (reference sequence). The chain employs TRBV11-1 and TRBJ2-6; 7 bases fit TRBD1. The receptor was derived from an adult who was a healthcare worker with PCR-confirmed SARS-CoV-2 infection or an uninfected control (not recorded which). The sample was whole blood. CDR3 in amino acids: CASSHEDRALGANVLTF. The CDR3 DNA sequence: TGTGCCAGCAGCCATGAAGACAGGGCGTTGGGGGCCAACGTCCTGACTTTC.